These 5 T cell receptor beta chains were sequenced from one sample in a study of beta chain features in type 1 diabetes. Reverse transcription of all isolated RNA meant that expressed TCRB transcripts were sequenced. Profiled with immunoSEQ multiplex PCR; TCRdb holds only in-frame clones, not every one. Among under 200,000 clones, about 8.1% were seen once, and the ten largest hold about 0.6%. Sample: central memory CD4+ T cells from blood. The receptors shown here come from a young man in good health.

This clone was detected a few times. This chain links TRBV7-2 with TRBJ2-1, with TRBD2 matching over 15 bases. The J segment lost 12 bases and the V segment lost 1 base, leaving 7 bases of the junction unmatched. The CDR3 sequence is 16 residues long. Looked up from germline, CDR1 is SGHTA and CDR2 is FQGNSA. CDR3 sequence reads: CASSLVWGLAGGMQFF. For the CDR3, the DNA is TGTGCCAGCAGCTTAGTTTGGGGACTAGCGGGGGGAATGCAGTTCTTC.

This clone was seen only a few times. A far larger clone differs by one base, so this is likely a read error. This chain uses TRBV11-1 with TRBJ1-5; 10 bases are a match to TRBD1. CDR1 is SGHAT, CDR2 FQDESV, per germline (reference sequence). V dropped 5 bases and J dropped 7; count of bases not matched to a gene: 5. This CDR3 spans 14 amino acids. The CDR3 region is CASSQEGQGQPQHF. In DNA, the CDR3 is TGTGCCAGCAGCCAAGAGGGACAGGGGCAGCCCCAGCATTTT.

This CDR3 reads CASSPLADTTDTQYF. DNA of the CDR3: TGTGCCAGTAGTCCACTAGCGGATACCACAGATACGCAGTATTTT. This chain links TRBV19 with TRBJ2-3; 8 bases fit TRBD2. The V segment lost 5 bases and the J segment 2 bases; nucleotides outside the gene matches: 6. Germline assignment: CDR1 LNHDA and CDR2 SQIVND (reference sequence). The CDR3 runs 15 residues.

The chain links TRBV5-1 to TRBJ2-2, with D possibly being TRBD2 (6 bases). V dropped 2 bases and J dropped 0 bases, with 8 bases sitting between them. This CDR3 spans 15 amino acids. Germline assignment: CDR1 SGHRS and CDR2 YFSETQ. CDR3 DNA: TGCGCCAGCAGCTTTTTAGCGGCGAACACCGGGGAGCTGTTTTTT. Encoded protein: CASSFLAANTGELFF.

The CDR3 reads CASSQETSGNTGELFF. CDR3 DNA: TGTGCCAGCAGCCAAGAAACTAGCGGCAACACCGGGGAGCTGTTTTTT. This rearrangement joins TRBV4-2 to TRBJ2-2; 8 positions match TRBD2. The germline gives CDR1 LGHNA, CDR2 YNFKEQ. V lost 0 bases to trimming and J lost 2 bases; unmatched junction nucleotides: 2. This CDR3 region has 16 residues.